A selection of T cell receptor beta chains follows, all from one sample in a study of early T cells in non-severe SARS-CoV-2 infection. In TCRdb, the 5' RACE reads were re-called with MiXCR into one record per CDR3 protein. In the table there are 54,000 or so distinct CDR3 sequences, roughly 12% of which are singletons. The sample consisted of whole blood. Receptors were obtained from an adult who was a healthcare worker with PCR-confirmed SARS-CoV-2 infection or an uninfected control (not recorded which). The CDR3 runs from the conserved cysteine through the conserved F or W. Each record gives: clone size, D gene, V gene, J gene, CDR3 protein, CDR3 DNA. The D gene is left open where the match is weak. Not every row has a clone size; where given, it reads once, few, many or a size class.

size: .
D: .
V: TRBV7-9
J: TRBJ1-5
CDR3: CASSAGPINQPQHF
DNA: TGTGCCAGCAGCGCGGGACCCATCAATCAGCCCCAGCATTTT

size: .
D: TRBD2
V: TRBV10-3
J: TRBJ2-1
CDR3: CAISELGLAEVF
DNA: TGTGCCATCAGTGAGTTGGGACTAGCGGAGGTCTTC

size: .
D: .
V: TRBV7-3
J: TRBJ1-1
CDR3: CASSQTTGSDTEAFF
DNA: TGTGCCAGCAGCCAGACCACAGGGTCGGATACTGAAGCTTTCTTT

size: many
D: TRBD2
V: TRBV24-1
J: TRBJ2-1
CDR3: CATSHSGRAEGNEQFF
DNA: TGTGCCACCAGTCATAGCGGGAGGGCCGAGGGGAATGAGCAGTTCTTC

size: few
D: .
V: TRBV30
J: TRBJ2-3
CDR3: CARGGTERWDTQYF
DNA: TGTGCCCGCGGGGGGACAGAAAGATGGGATACGCAGTATTTT

size: many
D: TRBD1
V: TRBV27
J: TRBJ2-3
CDR3: CASSNHRQGGTDTQYF
DNA: TGTGCCAGCAGTAACCACCGACAGGGTGGAACAGATACGCAGTATTTT

size: few
D: .
V: TRBV15
J: TRBJ2-5
CDR3: CATSRRNQETQYF
DNA: TGTGCCACCAGCAGGAGGAACCAAGAGACCCAGTACTTC

size: once
D: TRBD1
V: TRBV20-1
J: TRBJ2-1
CDR3: CSARGPTGASYNEQFF
DNA: TGCAGTGCTAGAGGTCCGACAGGGGCGTCCTACAATGAGCAGTTCTTC

size: .
D: .
V: TRBV7-9
J: TRBJ2-1
CDR3: CASSLEQGHEQFF
DNA: TGTGCCAGCAGCTTAGAACAGGGACATGAGCAGTTCTTC

size: few
D: .
V: TRBV28
J: TRBJ1-5
CDR3: CASSQGHQPQHF
DNA: TGTGCCAGCAGCCAGGGTCATCAGCCCCAGCATTTT

size: .
D: TRBD2
V: TRBV25-1
J: TRBJ2-3
CDR3: CASSPPGGRIPDTQYF
DNA: TGTGCCAGCAGCCCCCCTGGCGGGAGGATCCCAGATACGCAGTATTTT

size: many
D: .
V: TRBV10-1
J: TRBJ1-6
CDR3: CASTRTVDSPLHF
DNA: TGCGCCAGCACCCGGACGGTGGATTCACCCCTCCACTTT

size: many
D: .
V: TRBV5-1
J: TRBJ1-1
CDR3: CASSSQNTEAFF
DNA: TGCGCCAGCAGCTCTCAGAACACTGAAGCTTTCTTT

size: many
D: .
V: TRBV29-1
J: TRBJ2-1
CDR3: CSVSYEQFF
DNA: TGCAGCGTTTCATATGAGCAGTTCTTC

size: many
D: TRBD2
V: TRBV6-4
J: TRBJ2-3
CDR3: CASSDSATSGGDSTDTQYF
DNA: TGTGCCAGCAGTGACTCCGCGACTAGCGGGGGCGACAGCACAGATACGCAGTATTTT

size: many
D: .
V: TRBV18
J: TRBJ2-7
CDR3: CASSPGAPREQYF
DNA: TGTGCCAGCTCACCAGGGGCGCCGAGGGAGCAGTACTTC

size: .
D: .
V: TRBV7-4
J: TRBJ2-7
CDR3: CATTARPPNYEQYF
DNA: TGTGCCACTACGGCCCGTCCCCCTAACTACGAGCAGTACTTC

size: many
D: .
V: TRBV5-1
J: TRBJ2-1
CDR3: CASSLTGTLDYNEQFF
DNA: TGCGCCAGCAGCTTGACCGGGACCCTAGATTACAATGAGCAGTTCTTC